Each of the 8 T cell receptor beta chains below was sequenced from the same sample in a study of shared clonotypes between healthy human individuals. Sequenced by immunoSEQ multiplex PCR; TCRdb stores in-frame clones only, minus some. Of roughly 500,000 clones in the sample, over 70% are singletons; the top ten hold roughly an eighth. Sequenced material: PBMCs. These receptor sequences come from a woman in her forties in good health. Some clones in this sample may be carry-over from other donors' samples.

The gene calls are TRBV2 and TRBJ1-2; no clear D. CDR1 SNHLY and CDR2 FYNNEI come from the germline V gene. The CDR3 is 15 amino acids. V lost 4 bases and J 5 bases, leaving 17 bases between the germline ends. CDR3 amino acids: CASSALATTPYGYTF. CDR3 DNA sequence: TGTGCCAGCAGTGCTTTGGCCACTACCCCTTATGGCTACACCTTC.

The genes are TRBV6-5 and TRBJ2-1; TRBD2 aligns across 15 bases. Germline CDR1 reads MNHEY; CDR2 reads SVGAGI. CDR3 length: 13 residues. Trimming removed 10 bases from V and 7 bases from J; junction bases left unmatched: 2. CDR3 coding DNA: TGTGCCACCGGACTAGCGGGAGGGAATGAGCAGTTCTTC. This sequence encodes CATGLAGGNEQFF.

The rearrangement uses TRBV6-6 and TRBJ1-2; D gene uncertain. Trimming removed 7 bases at V and 2 bases at J, with 11 bases between. Germline CDR1 and CDR2: MNHNY and SVGAGI (reference sequence). CDR3 length: 13 amino acids. CDR3 loop: CASTSTPNYGYTF. CDR3 in DNA: TGTGCCAGCACCTCGACACCAAACTATGGCTACACCTTC.

This rearrangement joins TRBV28 to TRBJ1-1, with 7 bases that match TRBD1. The CDR3 is 13 amino acids. V shed 4 bases, J shed 7 bases, and the junction held 6 bases outside the gene matches. The V gene's germline CDR1 is MDHEN and CDR2 SYDVKM. CDR3 in DNA: TGTGCCAGCAGTTCAAGGGGGCAGGGTGAAGCTTTCTTT. Protein: CASSSRGQGEAFF.

The chain employs TRBV7-6 and TRBJ2-1, with D unclear. The germline V gene encodes CDR1 SGHVS and CDR2 FNYEAQ. CDR3 length equals 11 residues. Trimming left V 0 bases short and J 9 bases short, with 3 bases between. Written as DNA, the CDR3 is TGTGCCAGCAGCTTAGCGGGTGAGCAGTTCTTC. This codes for CASSLAGEQFF.

The gene calls are TRBV19 and TRBJ1-5; no definite D call. Germline CDR1 reads LNHDA; CDR2 reads SQIVND (reference sequence). The V end was cut by 8 bases, the J end by 4 bases, with 6 bases between. The CDR3 runs to 11 residues. The CDR3 sequence is CASGENQPQHF. For the CDR3, the DNA is TGTGCCAGTGGGGAGAATCAGCCCCAGCATTTT. The variable domain in full, with the rest retrieved from reference TRBV19 and TRBJ1-5, is DGGITQSPKYLFRKEGQNVTLSCEQNLNHDAMYWYRQDPGQGLRLIYYSQIVNDFQKGDIAEGYSVSREKKESFPLTVTSAQKNPTAFYLCASGENQPQHFGDGTRLSIL.

This clone was counted between two and nine times. The rearrangement links TRBV16 to TRBJ2-7; 10 bases agree with TRBD2. V shed 2 bases and J 3 bases; nucleotides not matched to a gene: 4. CDR1 and CDR2 from the germline V gene are KGHSY and FQNENV. The CDR3 has 15 residues. The CDR3 is CASSQTSGAYYEQYF. DNA for the CDR3: TGTGCCAGCAGCCAAACTAGCGGGGCGTACTACGAGCAGTACTTC.

The rearrangement links TRBV6-1 to TRBJ2-7; no definite D call. The germline V gene encodes CDR1 MNHNS and CDR2 SASEGT. This CDR3 contains 10 residues. The ends were cut back, 2 bases at V and 10 bases at J, with 6 bases in the middle. The CDR3 nucleotides read TGTGCCAGCAGTGAATGGAAACAGTACTTC. Translation gives CASSEWKQYF.